This TCR beta chain was identified during a study of radiation and T cells in renal cell carcinoma. Study-wide findings and caveats: Dominant CDR3 motifs occupied more repertoire in irradiated than control tumors. Tumor samples were small regions of 0.9 to 1 g.

Treatment given: 15 Gy SBRT to primary tumor, nephrectomy 4 weeks later. Nephrectomy followed 15 Gy stereotactic body radiation by 4 weeks. A word on this clone: Its target is unknown.

This CDR3 spans 15 amino acids. Trimming removed 5 bases from V and 1 base from J, with 12 bases in between. From germline, CDR1 is MNHEY and CDR2 SMNVEV (reference sequence). Profiling relied on immunoSEQ multiplex PCR, and the TCRdb table lists in-frame clones only, not all of them. The repertoire holds about 9,300 clones, with more than 60% as singletons. The sequencing used tumor tissue, collected from a patient whose treatment included radiotherapy and nephrectomy. The V gene is TRBV27, the J gene TRBJ2-4; D is ambiguous. This clonotype originated in a woman aged 45-59 years with renal cell carcinoma. The CDR3 protein is CASSGANYAKNIQYF. The CDR3 DNA sequence: TGTGCCAGCAGTGGCGCTAATTACGCCAAAAACATTCAGTACTTC.